The clone carrying this T cell receptor (beta chain) has ten or more counts. TCRdb analysed the 5' RACE reads with MiXCR anew, one entry per CDR3 protein. The table records 300,000 to 400,000 distinct CDR3 sequences, approximately 16% of them present only once. The germline V gene encodes CDR1 SGHTA and CDR2 FQGTGA. CDR3 length: 16 residues. V dropped 5 bases and J dropped 0 bases, with 14 bases sitting between them. This entry is derived from a study of T-cell memory formation after mild COVID-19. The chain joins TRBV7-3 to TRBJ2-4, with D maybe TRBD1 (5 bases). The receptor was derived from a man between 18 and 29 years old who had mild COVID-19 (a few samples of this study predate the infection). Cell type and time point are not known. Sequencing was done on a sample of PBMCs or a T cell subset sorted from them (not recorded which). The CDR3 region is CASSEDSLQAKNIQYF. The CDR3 DNA reads TGTGCCAGCAGCGAAGACAGCCTACAAGCCAAAAACATTCAGTACTTC. Full variable domain (rest looked up from reference TRBV7-3 and TRBJ2-4): GAGVSQTPSNKVTEKGKYVELRCDPISGHTALYWYRQSLGQGPEFLIYFQGTGAADDSGLPNDRFFAVRPEGSVSTLKIQRTERGDSAVYLCASSEDSLQAKNIQYFGAGTRLSVL.